The 11 T cell receptor beta chains below come from one sample, sequenced in a study of OX40 agonist ivuxolimab in advanced cancers. Profiling relied on immunoSEQ multiplex PCR, and the TCRdb table lists in-frame clones only, not all of them. This sample carries roughly 70,000 clones, around 83% of them seen once, and the ten largest clones take 5%. The sample consisted of CD4+ or CD8+ T cells sorted from blood, taken in a trial of the OX40 agonist ivuxolimab. Source of these receptors: an adult with an advanced solid tumor such as melanoma, head and neck, liver or kidney cancer.

The rearrangement joins TRBV5-1 to TRBJ2-2; D is perhaps TRBD2 (5 bases). V was shortened by 3 bases and J by 0 bases, with 9 bases between the two germline ends. The length of the CDR3 is 15 residues. Per germline, CDR1 SGHRS and CDR2 YFSETQ. CDR3 DNA: TGCGCCAGCAGCTGGGGAGTCGCGAACACCGGGGAGCTGTTTTTT. Encoded protein: CASSWGVANTGELFF.

J is TRBJ2-7 and V is TRBV5-4, with 10 bases that match TRBD1. The germline V gene encodes CDR1 SGHNT and CDR2 YYREEE (reference sequence). The CDR3 has 15 amino acids. V trimming: 2 bases; J trimming: 5 bases; junction bases outside the gene matches: 7. The CDR3 reads CASSFTGQGYNEQYF. CDR3 nucleotides: TGTGCCAGCAGCTTCACGGGACAGGGGTATAACGAGCAGTACTTC.

The V gene is TRBV27, the J gene TRBJ1-2; D is possibly TRBD1 (6 bases). Germline CDR1 MNHEY, CDR2 SMNVEV (reference sequence). V lost 7 bases and J 7 bases, leaving 19 bases between the germline ends. The CDR3 covers 14 residues. In nucleotides, the CDR3 is TGTGCCAGCACCAGACCATGGGGGGGCGGTGGCTACACCTTC. Protein product: CASTRPWGGGGYTF.

The chain carries TRBV25-1 and TRBJ2-7; D possibly corresponds to TRBD2 (6 bases). Trimming removed 8 bases at V and 1 base at J, with 9 bases between. CDR1 and CDR2 (germline): MGHDK, SYGVNS. The CDR3 length is 12 residues. The CDR3 protein is CASEAGSYEQYF. In DNA, the CDR3 is TGTGCCAGCGAAGCGGGTTCCTACGAGCAGTACTTC.

The chain employs TRBV7-3 and TRBJ2-5; possibly TRBD2 for D (5 bases). Germline-derived CDR1 and CDR2 are SGHTA and FQGTGA. Trimming removed 4 bases from V and 7 bases from J, with 13 bases in between. The length of the CDR3 is 13 residues. The CDR3 DNA follows: TGTGCCAGCAGCTCTGGAGCTGGGAGGACCCAGTACTTC. Protein product: CASSSGAGRTQYF.

V gene TRBV27 combines with J gene TRBJ1-1; D may be TRBD1 (6 bases). This CDR3 region has 16 residues. CDR1 is MNHEY, CDR2 SMNVEV, per germline (reference sequence). The V end was cut by 1 base, the J end by 5 bases, with 17 bases between. The CDR3 protein is CASSLWARGRGTEAFF. As DNA, the CDR3 is TGTGCCAGCAGTTTATGGGCCAGGGGAAGGGGGACTGAAGCTTTCTTT.

This clone was found a few times. The chain recombines TRBV10-3 with TRBJ1-3, with 8 bases identical to TRBD1. The germline V gene encodes CDR1 ENHRY and CDR2 SYGVKD. V gave up 6 bases and J gave up 1 base; unmatched junction bases: 8. This CDR3 has 16 residues. This CDR3 is CAIRDREGSSGNTIYF. The CDR3 DNA follows: TGTGCCATCAGGGACAGGGAGGGAAGTTCTGGAAACACCATATATTTT.

The chain recombines TRBV7-3 with TRBJ1-2, with D hard to call. Germline CDR1 reads SGHTA; CDR2 reads FQGTGA. The CDR3 is 15 residues long. Trimming shortened V by 5 bases and J by 4 bases, and 17 bases separated the two germline ends. The DNA of the CDR3 is TGTGCCAGCAGCCCCGGTGGCAGCTTGGGCTATGGCTACACCTTC. Amino acid sequence: CASSPGGSLGYGYTF.

The rearrangement uses TRBV18 and TRBJ1-4; D may be TRBD1 (5 bases). Germline CDR1 KGHSH, CDR2 LQKENI. Deletions cut 6 bases from V and 5 bases from J, with 16 bases between. The CDR3 contains 15 residues. The CDR3 nucleotides are TGTGCCAGCTCGCTTGCCGGGACGGCAAATGAAAAACTGTTTTTT. Its translation: CASSLAGTANEKLFF.

CDR3: CASSVGRNQETQYF. The CDR3 DNA is TGTGCCAGCAGCGTAGGTCGGAACCAAGAGACCCAGTACTTC. The V and J genes are TRBV9 and TRBJ2-5; no clear D. Germline CDR1 is SGDLS and CDR2 is YYNGEE. The V gene lost 0 bases and the J gene lost 0 bases, with 6 bases spanning the gap. The CDR3 contains 14 residues.

In its sample, this clone was seen a few times. V and J are TRBV21-1 and TRBJ1-5; the DNA was not used to check the table's D call, TRBD1. TRBV21-1 is flagged as a pseudogene. The CDR3 runs 18 residues. CDR3 amino acids: CASSKKAGPCPAHQPQHF. DNA for the CDR3: TGTGCCAGCAGCAAAAAGGCAGGGCCCTGCCCGGCACATCAGCCCCAGCATTTT.